Shown below are 7 T cell receptor beta chains from a single sample sequenced in a study of blood T cell repertoires in COVID-19. Assay used: immunoSEQ multiplex PCR; TCRdb lists only in-frame clones, some missing. Among approximately 140,000 clones listed, around four fifths were seen once. The material sequenced was peripheral blood. The receptors here all came from a human donor in a cohort sampled during active COVID-19.

The chain employs TRBV19 and TRBJ2-7; TRBD1 might be the D (7 bases). V was cut by 9 bases and J by 4 bases, with 16 bases left in between. The CDR3 runs 13 residues. Germline CDR1 is LNHDA and CDR2 is SQIVND (reference sequence). The CDR3 nucleotides read TGTGCCAGCTCCCCCGCAGGGGGGTACGAGCAGTACTTC. Its translation is CASSPAGGYEQYF.

V gene TRBV9 combines with J gene TRBJ2-6, with a weak D call TRBD1 (6 bases). The CDR3 spans 16 residues. Germline V gives CDR1 SGDLS, CDR2 YYNGEE. Trimming shortened V by 4 bases and J by 0 bases, and 11 bases separated the two germline ends. The CDR3 nucleotides read TGTGCCAGCAGCAATGACAGGTCCTCTGGGGCCAACGTCCTGACTTTC. Its protein is CASSNDRSSGANVLTF.

The rearrangement uses TRBV10-3 and TRBJ1-2; 9 bases agree with TRBD1. Germline lookup yields CDR1 ENHRY and CDR2 SYGVKD. The CDR3 runs 18 residues. The junction had 12 bases not matched to a gene; V was cut back by 0 bases and J by 4 bases. The CDR3: CAISESTGGFKSLYGYTF. CDR3 DNA sequence: TGTGCCATCAGTGAGTCGACAGGGGGTTTTAAAAGCCTCTATGGCTACACCTTC.

This rearrangement joins TRBV19 to TRBJ1-5; no definite D call. This CDR3 is 17 amino acids long. V was clipped by 3 bases and J by 3 bases, with 18 bases between them. The V gene's germline CDR1 is LNHDA and CDR2 SQIVND (reference sequence). The CDR3 sequence is CASSIRKQSNPNQPQHF. The CDR3 nucleotides read TGTGCCAGTAGTATCAGGAAACAGTCAAATCCCAATCAGCCCCAGCATTTT.

The rearrangement joins TRBV11-3 to TRBJ1-2; 7 bases agree with TRBD1. V lost 5 bases, J lost 7 bases, and 16 bases stayed unmatched. The CDR3 is made up of 16 amino acids. Germline V gives CDR1 SGHNT, CDR2 YENEEA. CDR3 protein: CASSPDNLTGTSGYTF. The CDR3, as DNA: TGTGCCAGCAGCCCAGACAACTTGACAGGGACGAGTGGCTACACCTTC.

This rearrangement joins TRBV5-1 to TRBJ1-6, with D unresolved. The CDR3 extends over 16 amino acids. The V gene's germline CDR1 is SGHRS and CDR2 YFSETQ. Trimming left V 0 bases short and J 6 bases short, with 13 bases between. The chain's CDR3 is CASSLGITASNSPLHF. The CDR3 DNA follows: TGCGCCAGCAGCTTGGGGATAACAGCCAGTAATTCACCCCTCCACTTT.

The chain uses TRBV10-3 and TRBJ2-3, with D perhaps matching TRBD2 (6 bases). The V end lost 9 bases, the J end lost 0 bases, and 16 bases lay between the germline ends. Germline V CDR1 and CDR2: ENHRY, SYGVKD. CDR3 length: 15 residues. The CDR3 sequence: CAILGAGGSTDTQYF. As DNA, the CDR3 is TGTGCCATATTGGGAGCGGGCGGAAGCACAGATACGCAGTATTTT.